The 8 T cell receptor beta chains below all came from one sample that was sequenced in a study of identical twins. TCRdb used MiXCR to reprocess the 5' RACE reads, holding one entry per CDR3 protein. The sample gives under 250,000 distinct CDR3 sequences, roughly 13% of which show up once; around 4% is in the top ten. This sample also appeared in a second study, on yellow fever vaccine responses in identical twins.

The sequencing sample was made of memory (CD45RO+) T cells sorted from blood. The receptors were gathered from a woman aged 18-29 years in good health.

This chain links TRBV12-3 or TRBV12-4 with TRBJ2-7; D is undetermined. CDR3 length equals 12 residues. V gave up 1 base and J gave up 6 bases, with 7 bases separating them. The CDR3 sequence is CASSLGVPEQYF. DNA of the CDR3: TGTGCCAGCAGTTTAGGTGTCCCCGAGCAGTACTTC.

This clonotype turned up a few times. V is TRBV6-2 or TRBV6-3 and J is TRBJ2-7, with 10 bases lining up with TRBD1. The CDR3 has 14 residues. The V and J ends lost 8 bases and 3 bases, in that order; junction bases with no gene match: 7. CDR1 is MNHEY and CDR2 is SVGEGT in the germline V gene. The CDR3 here is CASFDRGLHYEQYF. The CDR3 DNA reads as TGTGCCAGCTTTGACAGGGGGCTGCACTACGAGCAGTACTTC.

There are a few counts of this clonotype. The chain joins TRBV5-1 to TRBJ2-7, with D uncertain. The V and J ends lost 0 bases and 9 bases respectively, with 19 bases between them. CDR3 length: 15 residues. Per germline, CDR1 SGHRS and CDR2 YFSETQ. This CDR3 is CASSLEGDGLNRQYF. The DNA for the CDR3 is TGCGCCAGCAGCTTGGAGGGTGACGGTCTCAATCGGCAGTACTTC.

In this sample, this clonotype turned up a few times. V usage is TRBV5-1 and J usage is TRBJ2-1, with 11 nucleotides matching TRBD2. Germline V gene sequence: CDR1 SGHRS, CDR2 YFSETQ. CDR3 size: 14 residues. V dropped 5 bases and J dropped 8; count of bases not matched to a gene: 6. DNA of the CDR3: TGCGCCAGCAGGACTAGCGGGATTTCCGATGAGCAGTTCTTC. Translated: CASRTSGISDEQFF.

This clonotype has ten or more counts. The V and J genes are TRBV10-3 and TRBJ2-5, with 9 nucleotides matching TRBD2. Germline loops: CDR1 ENHRY, CDR2 SYGVKD. V shed 6 bases, J shed 4 bases, and the junction held 3 bases outside the gene matches. This CDR3 has 13 amino acids. The CDR3 coding sequence is TGTGCCATCAGGGGACTAGCTAGAGAGACCCAGTACTTC. It specifies CAIRGLARETQYF.

A few counts support this clonotype. The rearrangement joins TRBV7-2 to TRBJ2-1; 10 nucleotides align to TRBD2. V trimming: 5 bases; J trimming: 8 bases; junction bases outside the gene matches: 9. The germline CDR1 and CDR2 sequences are SGHTA and FQGNSA. This CDR3 spans 15 amino acids. The CDR3 coding sequence is TGTGCCAGCAGCCTAGAGCGGGGGGGACCACATGAGCAGTTCTTC. It yields the protein CASSLERGGPHEQFF.

The J gene is TRBJ2-2, the V gene TRBV7-2; D possibly corresponds to TRBD1 (5 bases). Germline loops: CDR1 SGHTA, CDR2 FQGNSA. This CDR3 spans 16 amino acids. Trimming shortened V by 7 bases and J by 4 bases, and 19 bases separated the two germline ends. CDR3 DNA sequence: TGTGCCAGCACCCCGTGGCAGGGAAGGTCCACCGGGGAGCTGTTTTTT. Translating gives CASTPWQGRSTGELFF.

In this sample, this clonotype turned up a few times. This rearrangement joins TRBV20-1 to TRBJ2-1, with 13 bases lining up with TRBD2. The CDR3 consists of 14 residues. After removal of 7 bases from V and 3 bases from J, the junction contained 3 bases not matched to a gene. CDR1 DFQATT and CDR2 SNEGSKA come from the germline V gene (reference sequence). The CDR3, as DNA: TGCAGTGGGGGACTAGCGGGAAGCTACAATGAGCAGTTCTTC. This sequence encodes CSGGLAGSYNEQFF.